This section outlines one T cell receptor beta chain sequence together with its context. V lost 6 bases, J lost 6 bases, and 6 bases stayed unmatched. The CDR3 totals 13 residues. Participants, about 18 to 89 years old, spanned 25 or so US areas. All recovered Cohort 3 donors got two negative PCRs, got clearance, or saw symptom resolution. Original data processing: Amplified reference gene primers provided the basis for estimating nucleated cell counts. Sequencing was performed with immunoSEQ multiplex PCR; in TCRdb, only in-frame clones are kept and a portion is missing. V, J and clone size were drawn from that table, and D and trimming were deduced from the DNA. The data show 200,000 to 300,000 clones, with about nine tenths seen just once and approximately 2.6% held by the top ten. This sample was included in a study of blood T cell repertoires in COVID-19. About the research overall: Sites in the United States, Italy and Spain provided acute and convalescent COVID-19 samples.

This sequence originates from a woman between 18 and 29 years old who had recovered from COVID-19. Sequenced: PBMCs or T cells enriched from blood (not recorded which). The gene calls are TRBV12-3 or TRBV12-4 and TRBJ1-2, with 8 bases that match TRBD1. The CDR3 region is CASSVRGLHGYTF. CDR3 coding DNA: TGTGCCAGCAGCGTCAGGGGGCTTCATGGCTACACCTTC.